A selection of T cell receptor beta chains follows, all from one sample in a study of shared clonotypes between healthy human individuals. Data came from immunoSEQ multiplex PCR; TCRdb stores just in-frame clones and leaves some out. This repertoire shows approximately 1,500,000 clones, around 97% found once; its top ten account for over 1%. Sequencing was done on a sample of naive CD4+ T cells sorted from blood. Receptors originate from a man aged 25-45 years in good health. CDR3s include the opening cysteine and the closing phenylalanine or tryptophan.

V | length | CDR3
TRBV4-1 | 15 | CASSQDFRVNTEAFF
TRBV6-6 | 16 | CASNPLGLAGFNEQFF
TRBV5-1 | 14 | CASSFTSTGDEAFF
TRBV5-1 | 16 | CASSFGLAGAGDEQYF
TRBV7-9 | 15 | CASSFLLAGEETQYF
TRBV11-2 | 15 | CASSLVLLSGNTIYF
TRBV10-3 | 16 | CAISEPGTGKDQPQHF
TRBV5-6 | 13 | CASSLASRTEAFF
TRBV21-1 | 11 | CASSYHQPQHF
TRBV19 | 15 | CASSLAGGRVGELFF
TRBV7-9 | 13 | CASSQQTPYEQYF
TRBV18 | 22 | CASSPFETRGTSGPPGYNEQFF
TRBV15 | 12 | CATSSPARREYF
TRBV5-4 | 13 | CASSLDSQETQYF
TRBV27 | 17 | CASRPRYSLSSGNTIYF
TRBV4-1 | 17 | CASSQERTGLAGGEQFF
TRBV27 | 14 | CASRLAGVGYEQYF
TRBV2 | 13 | CASWTGLSDEQYF
TRBV14 | 14 | CASSQLRKNTEAFF